These 30 T cell receptor beta chains originate from one sample sequenced in a study of T cell repertoires in cytomegalovirus infection. TCRdb redid the calling of the reads with MiXCR, one entry per CDR3 protein. The sample yields under 800,000 distinct CDR3 sequences, 20% to 30% seen once. Source material: CD8+ T cells from PBMCs. The receptors were sampled from a human donor in good health (CMV status not recorded). Some clones in this sample may be carry-over from other donors' samples.

In this sample, this clonotype turned up a few times. V is TRBV28 and J is TRBJ2-3; 7 bases match TRBD1. Germline loops: CDR1 MDHEN, CDR2 SYDVKM. This CDR3 spans 17 amino acids. The ends lost 5 bases at V and 3 bases at J; junction bases unmatched: 14. Here the CDR3 DNA reads TGTGCCAGCAGTACCGACAGGGCCCCGAGGAGTACAGATACGCAGTATTTT. It encodes CASSTDRAPRSTDTQYF.

The chain recombines TRBV27 with TRBJ1-5; D possibly corresponds to TRBD1 (6 bases). The CDR3 contains 13 residues. Germline values: CDR1 MNHEY, CDR2 SMNVEV (reference sequence). V lost 3 bases and J lost 9, with 12 bases in between. In nucleotides, the CDR3 is TGTGCCAGCAGTTTGGCGGGGGCATGGCCCCAGCATTTT. This sequence encodes CASSLAGAWPQHF.

The chain carries TRBV7-9 and TRBJ2-2; 7 bases line up with TRBD2. The CDR3 covers 17 residues. Trimming cost V 5 bases and J 5 bases; bases outside gene matches: 14. Germline CDR1 and CDR2: SEHNR and FQNEAQ (reference sequence). CDR3 sequence: CASSSRDYKSPTGELFF. CDR3 nucleotide sequence: TGTGCCAGCAGCAGCAGGGACTATAAGAGCCCAACCGGGGAGCTGTTTTTT.

This clonotype has ten or more counts. The rearrangement links TRBV7-6 to TRBJ2-1; TRBD1 aligns across 11 bases. The CDR3 spans 18 residues. Germline V gene data show CDR1 as SGHVS and CDR2 as FNYEAQ. V dropped 2 bases and J dropped 3; count of bases not matched to a gene: 9. For the CDR3, the DNA is TGTGCCAGCAGCTTACTTTCCCCCGGGACAGGGGGCTACAATGAGCAGTTCTTC. It is translated as CASSLLSPGTGGYNEQFF. Using reference TRBV7-6 and TRBJ2-1 for the parts outside the CDR3, the full variable domain is GAGVSQSPRYKVTKRGQDVALRCDPISGHVSLYWYRQALGQGPEFLTYFNYEAQQDKSGLPNDRFSAERPEGSISTLTIQRTEQRDSAMYRCASSLLSPGTGGYNEQFFGPGTRLTVL.

The chain carries TRBV6-2 or TRBV6-3 and TRBJ2-2; 8 bases map to TRBD1. This CDR3 has 19 residues. Looked up from germline, CDR1 is MNHEY and CDR2 is SVGEGT. Losses at the gene ends were 1 base for V and 0 bases for J; bases not matched to a gene: 10. The chain's CDR3 is CASSYYRDRRPTNTGELFF. DNA for the CDR3: TGTGCCAGCAGTTACTATAGGGACAGGCGTCCTACGAACACCGGGGAGCTGTTTTTT.

This clonotype turned up a few times. The gene calls are TRBV20-1 and TRBJ1-4, with D tentatively TRBD1 (6 bases). Germline CDR1 DFQATT, CDR2 SNEGSKA (reference sequence). The V end was cut by 0 bases, the J end by 3 bases, with 14 bases between. CDR3 length: 16 residues. CDR3 nucleotide sequence: TGCAGTGCTAGAGATGTAGGCAGGGGTTCTAATGAAAAACTGTTTTTT. This gives the protein CSARDVGRGSNEKLFF.

The J gene is TRBJ2-2, the V gene TRBV27; D gene unclear. Germline loops: CDR1 MNHEY, CDR2 SMNVEV (reference sequence). The CDR3 extends over 14 amino acids. V lost 6 bases and J 2 bases, leaving 10 bases between the germline ends. Written as DNA, the CDR3 is TGTGCCAGCAGCCTATTCGAAAACACCGGGGAGCTGTTTTTT. It translates to CASSLFENTGELFF.

J is TRBJ2-1 and V is TRBV29-1, with 11 bases lining up with TRBD2. CDR3 length: 13 amino acids. CDR1 is SQVTM and CDR2 is ANQGSEA in the germline V gene. The J segment lost 10 bases and the V segment lost 7 bases, leaving 9 bases of the junction unmatched. CDR3 loop: CSALTSGALEQFF. The CDR3, as DNA: TGCAGCGCCCTGACTAGCGGGGCTCTCGAGCAGTTCTTC.

This clonotype was detected only a few times. The V gene is TRBV20-1, the J gene TRBJ2-7; TRBD2 is a possible D gene (7 bases). Trimming removed 3 bases from V and 0 bases from J, with 9 bases in between. CDR3 length: 13 residues. Germline V CDR1 and CDR2: DFQATT, SNEGSKA (reference sequence). CDR3 sequence reads: CSASAGASYEQYF. The DNA for the CDR3 is TGCAGTGCTAGTGCGGGGGCCTCCTACGAGCAGTACTTC.

The V gene is TRBV29-1, the J gene TRBJ1-1; D is ambiguous. This CDR3 spans 11 amino acids. The V gene lost 3 bases and the J gene lost 10 bases, with 12 bases spanning the gap. Germline V CDR1 and CDR2: SQVTM, ANQGSEA. The CDR3 coding sequence is TGCAGCGTTGAGGAAAGCCTGAGAGCTTTCTTT. As protein: CSVEESLRAFF.

This clonotype has just a few counts. The V call is TRBV28, the J call TRBJ2-3; 11 positions agree with TRBD2. V shed 4 bases and J 4 bases; nucleotides not matched to a gene: 10. Germline CDR1 is MDHEN and CDR2 is SYDVKM. The CDR3 consists of 17 residues. The CDR3 sequence is CASSSPGLADGPDTQYF. The CDR3 nucleotides are TGTGCCAGCAGTTCCCCGGGACTAGCGGACGGACCAGATACGCAGTATTTT.

This clonotype was found once. The chain uses TRBV29-1 and TRBJ2-7, with 12 bases matching TRBD2. The CDR3 contains 15 residues. V trimming: 7 bases; J trimming: 6 bases; junction bases outside the gene matches: 13. From germline, CDR1 is SQVTM and CDR2 ANQGSEA. CDR3 sequence: CSATGLAGRLTEQYF. The CDR3 nucleotides are TGCAGCGCTACCGGACTAGCGGGGCGACTTACCGAGCAGTACTTC.

This clonotype appeared once. This sequence may be a read error, since a much larger clone differs from it by one base. The chain recombines TRBV12-3 or TRBV12-4 with TRBJ1-5; a weak D match, TRBD2 (5 bases). Gene TRBJ2-3 matches the end of the DNA better, so the J call may be wrong. The CDR3 sequence is 19 residues long. This CDR3 reads CASSFLLSLGNGGNQPQYF. CDR3 in DNA: TGTGCCAGCAGTTTTTTATTGAGTTTGGGGAATGGAGGCAATCAGCCCCAGTATTTT.

The chain links TRBV28 to TRBJ1-6; D remains unclear. The germline gives CDR1 MDHEN, CDR2 SYDVKM. The CDR3 length is 11 residues. Trimming took off 6 bases at V and 14 bases at J, with 11 bases between the two ends. The CDR3 spells CASSPSRALHF. The DNA of the CDR3 is TGTGCCAGCAGCCCTTCCAGAGCCCTCCACTTT.

In its sample, this clonotype was seen a few times. V usage is TRBV10-3 and J usage is TRBJ2-7; 8 nucleotides match TRBD1. CDR1 and CDR2 from the germline V gene are ENHRY and SYGVKD. The CDR3 consists of 15 residues. V lost 2 bases, J lost 0 bases, and 3 bases stayed unmatched. CDR3 coding DNA: TGTGCCATCAGTGAGCCGGACAGGGACTCCTACGAGCAGTACTTC. Protein product: CAISEPDRDSYEQYF.

The chain carries TRBV29-1 and TRBJ1-1; 7 bases match TRBD1. CDR3 length: 12 residues. CDR1 SQVTM and CDR2 ANQGSEA come from the germline V gene. The V segment lost 4 bases and the J segment 4 bases; nucleotides outside the gene matches: 3. CDR3 in amino acids: CSVAQGITEAFF. DNA of the CDR3: TGCAGCGTTGCACAGGGGATCACTGAAGCTTTCTTT.

This clonotype was picked up many times. The chain carries TRBV7-2 and TRBJ2-1, with 8 positions matching TRBD2. CDR1 is SGHTA, CDR2 FQGNSA, per germline. Losses at the gene ends were 5 bases for V and 5 bases for J; bases not matched to a gene: 14. The length of the CDR3 is 17 residues. CDR3 sequence (DNA): TGTGCCAGCAGCCGCGGCGGTAGCGGGGCAACCAACAATGAGCAGTTCTTC. This encodes CASSRGGSGATNNEQFF.

This clonotype turned up a few times. The chain has TRBV5-1 and TRBJ1-3, with 11 bases fitting TRBD1. The CDR3 length is 21 residues. J was trimmed by 0 bases and V by 1 base; bases with no gene match: 15. CDR1 and CDR2 from the germline V gene are SGHRS and YFSETQ. CDR3 bases: TGCGCCAGCAGCTTGTTCCCCTCCTTGGGACAGGGGGAGCTCTCTGGAAACACCATATATTTT. Encoded protein: CASSLFPSLGQGELSGNTIYF.

In this sample, this clonotype turned up a few times. The rearrangement joins TRBV19 to TRBJ2-3, with 7 bases matching TRBD2. V lost 3 bases, J lost 0 bases, and 3 bases stayed unmatched. Germline-derived CDR1 and CDR2 are LNHDA and SQIVND (reference sequence). CDR3 size: 15 residues. As DNA, the CDR3 is TGTGCCAGTAGTATCGGGACTACCAGCACAGATACGCAGTATTTT. Translated, it gives CASSIGTTSTDTQYF. Full variable domain (missing parts from reference TRBV19 and TRBJ2-3): DGGITQSPKYLFRKEGQNVTLSCEQNLNHDAMYWYRQDPGQGLRLIYYSQIVNDFQKGDIAEGYSVSREKKESFPLTVTSAQKNPTAFYLCASSIGTTSTDTQYFGPGTRLTVL.

The sample holds many counts of this clonotype. The chain carries TRBV7-9 and TRBJ2-5, with 11 bases that match TRBD2. V dropped 5 bases and J dropped 1; count of bases not matched to a gene: 3. This CDR3 comprises 15 residues. CDR1 and CDR2 from the germline V gene are SEHNR and FQNEAQ (reference sequence). CDR3 sequence reads: CASSLGTSGQETQYF. CDR3 in DNA: TGTGCCAGCAGCCTCGGGACTAGCGGCCAAGAGACCCAGTACTTC.

A note on this clonotype: A read error may be the cause here, since a much bigger clone is one base away. The chain is built from TRBV5-4 and TRBJ2-3; the D is unclear. The CDR3 runs 11 residues. The germline CDR1 and CDR2 sequences are SGHNT and YYREEE (reference sequence). CDR3 amino acids: CTSSRTDTQYF. DNA for the CDR3: TGTACCAGCAGCCGCACAGATACGCAGTATTTT.

The chain is built from TRBV29-1 and TRBJ2-5; 8 bases agree with TRBD1. This CDR3 has 16 residues. The V gene's germline CDR1 is SQVTM and CDR2 ANQGSEA. The junction had 11 bases not matched to a gene; V was cut back by 0 bases and J by 5 bases. The CDR3 sequence: CSVEDRSGQGWETQYF. CDR3 in DNA: TGCAGCGTTGAAGATCGGTCCGGACAGGGTTGGGAGACCCAGTACTTC. Variable domain in full (rest from reference TRBV29-1 and TRBJ2-5): SAVISQKPSRDICQRGTSLTIQCQVDSQVTMMFWYRQQPGQSLTLIATANQGSEATYESGFVIDKFPISRPNLTFSTLTVSNMSPEDSSIYLCSVEDRSGQGWETQYFGPGTRLLVL.

For the CDR3, the DNA is TGTGCCAGCGCCCAGGGAGGGCCCAGCTCCTACGAGCAGTACGTC. This translates into CASAQGGPSSYEQYV. The chain employs TRBV6-6 and TRBJ2-7; TRBD2 agrees at 7 bases. The CDR3 is 15 amino acids. In germline, CDR1 is MNHNY, CDR2 SVGAGI (reference sequence). V dropped 8 bases and J dropped 0; count of bases not matched to a gene: 10.

The rearrangement uses TRBV20-1 and TRBJ1-2, with TRBD1 as a possible D gene (6 bases). The CDR3 has 14 amino acids. Trimming cost V 0 bases and J 6 bases, with 14 bases left between them. Germline loops: CDR1 DFQATT, CDR2 SNEGSKA (reference sequence). The chain's CDR3 is CSARDGDTQDGYTF. The DNA for the CDR3 is TGCAGTGCTAGAGATGGGGACACCCAAGATGGCTACACCTTC.

This sequence joins TRBV12-3 or TRBV12-4 and TRBJ2-3; D remains unclear. CDR3 length equals 13 residues. With 2 bases removed from V and 4 bases from J, the gap between germline ends came to 7 bases. The CDR3 nucleotides are TGTGCCAGCAGTTTAAGACACGCAGATACGCAGTATTTT. This encodes CASSLRHADTQYF.

This clonotype has only a few counts. The rearrangement joins TRBV7-9 to TRBJ1-2, with D hard to call. There are 14 residues in the CDR3. CDR1 is SEHNR and CDR2 is FQNEAQ in the germline V gene (reference sequence). The V and J ends lost 2 bases and 2 bases respectively, with 9 bases between them. The CDR3 sequence: CASSLPRENYGYTF. CDR3 sequence (DNA): TGTGCCAGCAGCTTACCTAGAGAGAACTATGGCTACACCTTC.

The sample holds a few counts of this clonotype. The chain combines TRBV20-1 with TRBJ2-2, with D uncertain. The CDR3 runs to 13 residues. The V end lost 7 bases, the J end lost 1 base, and 10 bases lay between the germline ends. Per the germline V gene, CDR1 is DFQATT and CDR2 is SNEGSKA (reference sequence). The CDR3 loop reads CSVGQLNTGELFF. The CDR3 DNA is TGCAGTGTAGGCCAACTGAACACCGGGGAGCTGTTTTTT.

The chain joins TRBV6-5 to TRBJ1-1, with D perhaps matching TRBD1 (5 bases). V was trimmed by 5 bases and J by 0 bases, leaving 10 bases between them. Germline assignment: CDR1 MNHEY and CDR2 SVGAGI. This CDR3 is built from 14 residues. The CDR3: CASSTQVMNTEAFF. The CDR3 DNA sequence: TGTGCCAGCAGTACACAGGTTATGAACACTGAAGCTTTCTTT.

V gene TRBV14 combines with J gene TRBJ2-7; the match to TRBD1 covers 8 bases. Germline-derived CDR1 and CDR2 are SGHDN and FVKESK. The V segment lost 4 bases and the J segment 2 bases; nucleotides outside the gene matches: 7. The CDR3 runs 15 residues. The CDR3 sequence: CASSPGQGFTYEQYF. CDR3 bases: TGTGCCAGCAGCCCTGGACAGGGATTCACCTACGAGCAGTACTTC.

The chain recombines TRBV6-2 or TRBV6-3 with TRBJ2-1, with D perhaps given as TRBD1 or TRBD2 (5 bases each). The CDR3 extends over 11 amino acids. V shed 7 bases and J shed 11 bases, with 12 bases lying between them. From germline, CDR1 is MNHEY and CDR2 SVGEGT. Written as DNA, the CDR3 is TGTGCCAGCAACCTACCGGGACAGCAGTTCTTC. Its protein product is CASNLPGQQFF.